One sample yielded the 16 T cell receptor beta chains listed below, sequenced in a study of blood T cell repertoires in COVID-19. Libraries were prepared by immunoSEQ multiplex PCR; TCRdb keeps only in-frame clonotypes and omits some of them. The sample consists of a few hundred thousand clones, around 87% of them appearing once. Sequencing was done on a sample of PBMCs or T cells enriched from blood (not recorded which). The origin of the receptors is a man younger than 45 who had recovered from COVID-19.

To note about this clone: Other DNA sequences in this sample translate to the same CDR3. This chain joins TRBV3-1 (or the pseudogene TRBV3-2) and TRBJ1-2; D may be TRBD1 (5 bases). Germline CDR1 LGHDT, CDR2 YNNKEL (reference sequence). With 7 bases removed from V and 5 bases from J, the gap between germline ends came to 8 bases. The CDR3 is 11 residues long. The CDR3 DNA reads TGTGCCAGCACCTCAGGGTATGGCTACACCTTC. Translated, it gives CASTSGYGYTF.

The V gene is TRBV19, the J gene TRBJ2-6; 12 positions agree with TRBD1. J gave up 3 bases and V 7 bases, and 7 bases lay outside the gene matches. Germline CDR1 reads LNHDA; CDR2 reads SQIVND (reference sequence). The CDR3 is made up of 17 amino acids. This CDR3 reads CASMPGTGGFGANVLTF. As DNA, the CDR3 is TGTGCCAGTATGCCAGGGACAGGGGGCTTTGGGGCCAACGTCCTGACTTTC.

The chain uses TRBV6-5 and TRBJ1-1; D unresolved. From germline, CDR1 is MNHEY and CDR2 SVGAGI. The CDR3 spans 13 residues. Deletions cut 4 bases from V and 0 bases from J, with 6 bases between. CDR3 sequence reads: CASSSIMNTEAFF. CDR3 nucleotide sequence: TGTGCCAGCAGTTCTATTATGAACACTGAAGCTTTCTTT.

The rearrangement links TRBV5-6 to TRBJ1-6; D call uncertain. Germline lookup yields CDR1 SGHDT and CDR2 YYEEEE. The ends were cut back, 4 bases at V and 0 bases at J, with 14 bases in the middle. The CDR3 extends over 17 amino acids. CDR3 in DNA: TGTGCCAGCAGCCCCTCCCCCCTGAGCTCCTATAATTCACCCCTCCACTTT. It codes for CASSPSPLSSYNSPLHF.

The gene calls are TRBV7-9 and TRBJ1-4; D ambiguous. The germline V gene encodes CDR1 SEHNR and CDR2 FQNEAQ (reference sequence). CDR3 length equals 14 residues. V lost 1 base to trimming and J lost 5 bases, with 8 bases between them. This chain's CDR3 is CASSLGSNNEKLFF. The CDR3 DNA sequence: TGTGCCAGCAGCTTAGGCAGTAACAATGAAAAACTGTTTTTT.

V is TRBV27 and J is TRBJ1-1; TRBD1 is a possible D gene (5 bases). V lost 10 bases and J lost 5, with 17 bases in between. Germline V CDR1 and CDR2: MNHEY, SMNVEV (reference sequence). The CDR3 has 13 residues. DNA for the CDR3: TGTGCCACCCGTCCCGGGGGACGAACTGAAGCTTTCTTT. Protein sequence: CATRPGGRTEAFF.

This clone has only a few counts. The rearrangement joins TRBV27 to TRBJ2-2, with 7 bases that match TRBD2. V lost 3 bases, J lost 1 base, and 5 bases stayed unmatched. The CDR3 covers 16 residues. Germline V gene data show CDR1 as MNHEY and CDR2 as SMNVEV (reference sequence). CDR3 in DNA: TGTGCCAGCAGTTTGATTCTAGCGGAGAACACCGGGGAGCTGTTTTTT. Its protein product is CASSLILAENTGELFF.

The rearrangement uses TRBV30 and TRBJ1-5; unclear D gene. The CDR3 is 13 residues long. CDR1 and CDR2 (germline): GTSNPN, SVGIG (reference sequence). V was clipped by 2 bases and J by 3 bases, with 8 bases between them. The CDR3 sequence is CAWSLPYNQPQHF. CDR3 in DNA: TGTGCCTGGAGTTTACCCTACAATCAGCCCCAGCATTTT.

V is TRBV4-1 and J is TRBJ1-4; no definite D call. The CDR3 spans 17 residues. Germline assignment: CDR1 MGHRA and CDR2 YSYEKL. Trimming pared 3 bases from V and 2 bases from J, leaving 16 bases between. Here the CDR3 reads CASSQLGGELTNEKLFF. The CDR3 coding sequence is TGCGCCAGCAGCCAGTTGGGAGGCGAGCTCACTAATGAAAAACTGTTTTTT.

The chain carries TRBV7-9 and TRBJ1-2, with a tentative D call TRBD1 (6 bases). V was trimmed by 5 bases and J by 8 bases, leaving 15 bases between them. Germline lookup yields CDR1 SEHNR and CDR2 FQNEAQ (reference sequence). The CDR3 covers 13 residues. The CDR3, as DNA: TGTGCCAGCAGCGACGGGACACTGGGGGGCTACACCTTC. Encoded protein: CASSDGTLGGYTF.

V gene TRBV4-3 combines with J gene TRBJ1-4; D gene unclear. V was shortened by 4 bases and J by 6 bases, with 12 bases between the two germline ends. Germline V gives CDR1 LGHNA, CDR2 YSLEER. The CDR3 contains 14 residues. CDR3 in DNA: TGCGCCAGCAGCCGGGTCCGAGGAGATGAAAAACTGTTTTTT. This gives the protein CASSRVRGDEKLFF.

The chain carries TRBV19 and TRBJ1-4, with TRBD1 identical over 8 bases. The CDR3 loop spans 14 amino acids. Germline values: CDR1 LNHDA, CDR2 SQIVND (reference sequence). V trimming: 4 bases; J trimming: 9 bases; junction bases outside the gene matches: 7. CDR3 nucleotides: TGTGCCAGTAGTAACGACAGGGGCCGGAAAAAACTGTTTTTT. The encoded protein is CASSNDRGRKKLFF.

V gene TRBV30 combines with J gene TRBJ1-5; D gene unclear. The CDR3 contains 11 residues. V lost 1 base and J lost 7, with 5 bases in between. Germline loops: CDR1 GTSNPN, CDR2 SVGIG (reference sequence). The CDR3 DNA reads as TGTGCCTGGAGTGGTCAGCAGCCCCAGCATTTT. This translates into CAWSGQQPQHF.

This clone was counted a single time. This rearrangement joins TRBV6-5 to TRBJ2-1; the match to TRBD1 covers 7 bases. The CDR3 runs 15 residues. The V segment lost 4 bases and the J segment 6 bases; nucleotides outside the gene matches: 9. Germline V gene lookup returns CDR1 MNHEY and CDR2 SVGAGI. CDR3 protein: CASSSRQGGINEQFF. For the CDR3, the DNA is TGTGCCAGCAGTTCCCGACAGGGTGGAATCAATGAGCAGTTCTTC.

The rearrangement links TRBV29-1 to TRBJ1-5; D is unresolved. The CDR3 runs 12 residues. CDR1 and CDR2 from the germline V gene are SQVTM and ANQGSEA. CDR3 region: CAGGRVNQPQHF. For the CDR3, the DNA is TGCGCAGGAGGACGGGTCAATCAGCCCCAGCATTTT.

Of note for this clone: Germline and junction disagree at one end, which may indicate a read error. The CDR3 loop is CASSLTGITKTGELFF. CDR3 bases: TGCGCCAGCAGCTTAACCGGGATTACGAAGACCGGGGAGCTGTTTTTT. This sequence joins TRBV5-1 and TRBJ2-2, with TRBD2 as a possible D gene (5 bases). The germline gives CDR1 SGHRS, CDR2 YFSETQ. CDR3 length equals 16 residues.